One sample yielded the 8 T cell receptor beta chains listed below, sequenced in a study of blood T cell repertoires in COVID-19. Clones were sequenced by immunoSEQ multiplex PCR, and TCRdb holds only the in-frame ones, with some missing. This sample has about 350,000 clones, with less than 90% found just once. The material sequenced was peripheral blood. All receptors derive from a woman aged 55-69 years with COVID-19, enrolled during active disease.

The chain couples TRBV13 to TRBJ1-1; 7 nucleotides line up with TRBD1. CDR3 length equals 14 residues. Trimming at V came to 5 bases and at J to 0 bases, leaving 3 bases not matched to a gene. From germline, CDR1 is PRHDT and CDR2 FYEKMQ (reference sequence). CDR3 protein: CASSPGQMNTEAFF. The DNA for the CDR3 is TGTGCCAGCAGCCCGGGACAGATGAACACTGAAGCTTTCTTT.

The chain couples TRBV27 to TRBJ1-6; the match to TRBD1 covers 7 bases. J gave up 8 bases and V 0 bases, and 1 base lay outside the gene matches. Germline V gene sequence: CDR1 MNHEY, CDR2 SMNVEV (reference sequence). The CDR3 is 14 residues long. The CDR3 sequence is CASSLSRGDSPLHF. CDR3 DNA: TGTGCCAGCAGTTTATCCAGGGGGGATTCACCCCTCCACTTT.

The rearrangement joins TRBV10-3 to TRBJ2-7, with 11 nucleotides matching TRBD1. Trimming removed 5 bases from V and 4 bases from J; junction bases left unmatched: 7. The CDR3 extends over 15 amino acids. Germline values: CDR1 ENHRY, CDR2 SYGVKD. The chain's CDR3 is CAISSSGTGGYEQYF. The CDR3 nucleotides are TGTGCCATCAGTTCCTCCGGGACAGGGGGTTACGAGCAGTACTTC.

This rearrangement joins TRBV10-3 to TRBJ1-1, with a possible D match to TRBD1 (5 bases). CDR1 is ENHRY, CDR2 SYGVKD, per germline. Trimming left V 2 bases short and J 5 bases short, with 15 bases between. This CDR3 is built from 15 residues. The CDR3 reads CAISEVGGIVTEAFF. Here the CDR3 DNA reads TGTGCCATCAGTGAGGTTGGGGGGATCGTGACTGAAGCTTTCTTT.

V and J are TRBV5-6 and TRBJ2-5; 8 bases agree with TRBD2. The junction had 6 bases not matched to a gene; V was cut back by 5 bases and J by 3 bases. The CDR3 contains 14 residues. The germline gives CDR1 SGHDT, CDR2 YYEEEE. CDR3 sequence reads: CASSPGLAEETQYF. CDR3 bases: TGTGCCAGCAGTCCTGGACTAGCCGAAGAGACCCAGTACTTC.

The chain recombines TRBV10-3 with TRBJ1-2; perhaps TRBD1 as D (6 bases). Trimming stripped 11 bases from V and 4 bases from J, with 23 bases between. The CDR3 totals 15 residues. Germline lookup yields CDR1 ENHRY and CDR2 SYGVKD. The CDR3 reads CASGRGQTGSYGYTF. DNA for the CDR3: TGTGCCTCCGGGAGGGGCCAGACAGGATCCTATGGCTACACCTTC.

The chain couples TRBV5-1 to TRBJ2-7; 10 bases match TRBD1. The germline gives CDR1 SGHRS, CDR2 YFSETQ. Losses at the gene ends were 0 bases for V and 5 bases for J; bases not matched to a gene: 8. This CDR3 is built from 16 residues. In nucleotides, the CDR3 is TGCGCCAGCAGCTTGGGAGTAGGGACAGGGGCGGACGAGCAGTACTTC. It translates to CASSLGVGTGADEQYF.

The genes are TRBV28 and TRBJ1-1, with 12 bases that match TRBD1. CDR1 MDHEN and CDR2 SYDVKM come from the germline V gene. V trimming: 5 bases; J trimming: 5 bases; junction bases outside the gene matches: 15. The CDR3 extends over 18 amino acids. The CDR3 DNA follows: TGTGCCAGCAGTAAACGGGACAGGGGGCCTTATGGTCGGACTGAAGCTTTCTTT. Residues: CASSKRDRGPYGRTEAFF.